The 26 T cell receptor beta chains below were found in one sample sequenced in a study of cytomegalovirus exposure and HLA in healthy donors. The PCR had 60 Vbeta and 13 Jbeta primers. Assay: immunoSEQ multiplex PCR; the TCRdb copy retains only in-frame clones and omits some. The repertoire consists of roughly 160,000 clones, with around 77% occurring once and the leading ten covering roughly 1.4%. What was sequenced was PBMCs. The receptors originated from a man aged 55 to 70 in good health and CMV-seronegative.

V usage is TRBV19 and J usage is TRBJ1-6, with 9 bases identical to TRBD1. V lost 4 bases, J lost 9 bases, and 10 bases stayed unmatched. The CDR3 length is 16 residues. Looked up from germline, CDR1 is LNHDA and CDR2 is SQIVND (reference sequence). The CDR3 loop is CASSNDRGSGSSPLHF. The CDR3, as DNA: TGTGCCAGTAGTAACGACAGGGGGTCCGGGAGTTCACCCCTCCACTTT.

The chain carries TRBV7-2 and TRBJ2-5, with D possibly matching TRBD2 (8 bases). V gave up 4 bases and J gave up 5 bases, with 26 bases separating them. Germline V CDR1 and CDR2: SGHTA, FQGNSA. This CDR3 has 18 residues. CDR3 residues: CASSSRPGRGLGGETQYF. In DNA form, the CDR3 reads TGTGCCAGCAGCTCCCGCCCCGGGAGGGGGCTGGGAGGGGAGACCCAGTACTTC.

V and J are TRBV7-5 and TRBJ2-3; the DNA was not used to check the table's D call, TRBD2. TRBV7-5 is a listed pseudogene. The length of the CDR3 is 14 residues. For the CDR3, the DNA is TGTGTCAGAAGCTTAACTAGCCGCACAGATACGCAGTATTTT. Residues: CVRSLTSRTDTQYF.

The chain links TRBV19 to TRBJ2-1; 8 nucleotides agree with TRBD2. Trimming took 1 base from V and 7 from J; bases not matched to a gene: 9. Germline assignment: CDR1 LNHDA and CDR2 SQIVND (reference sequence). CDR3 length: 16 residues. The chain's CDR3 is CASSIGPSGRPNEQFF. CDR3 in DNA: TGTGCCAGTAGTATAGGCCCCAGCGGGAGACCTAATGAGCAGTTCTTC.

The CDR3 is CASTGFPPQRRYEQYF. For the CDR3, the DNA is TGTGCCAGCACCGGTTTTCCCCCTCAGCGGCGCTACGAGCAGTACTTC. V gene TRBV28 combines with J gene TRBJ2-7; D possibly corresponds to TRBD2 (5 bases). V was shortened by 7 bases and J by 3 bases, with 22 bases between the two germline ends. CDR3 length equals 16 residues. CDR1 and CDR2 (germline): MDHEN, SYDVKM. The complete variable domain, with remaining parts taken from reference TRBV28 and TRBJ2-7, reads DVKVTQSSRYLVKRTGEKVFLECVQDMDHENMFWYRQDPGLGLRLIYFSYDVKMKEKGDIPEGYSVSREKKERFSLILESASTNQTSMYLCASTGFPPQRRYEQYFGPGTRLTVT.

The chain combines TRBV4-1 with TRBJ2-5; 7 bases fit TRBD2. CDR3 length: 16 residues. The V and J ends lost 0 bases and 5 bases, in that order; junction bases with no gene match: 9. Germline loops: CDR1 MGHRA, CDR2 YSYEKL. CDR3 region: CASSQDRAGVGETQYF. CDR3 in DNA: TGCGCCAGCAGCCAAGATAGGGCGGGAGTGGGGGAGACCCAGTACTTC.

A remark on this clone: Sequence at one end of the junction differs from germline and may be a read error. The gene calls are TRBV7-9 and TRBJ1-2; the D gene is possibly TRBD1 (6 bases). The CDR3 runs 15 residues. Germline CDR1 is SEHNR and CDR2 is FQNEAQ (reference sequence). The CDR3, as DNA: TGTTCCAGCAGCTACCAACAGGGTTTGGGCTATGGCTACACCTTC. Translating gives CSSSYQQGLGYGYTF. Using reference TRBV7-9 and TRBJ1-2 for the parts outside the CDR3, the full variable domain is DTGVSQNPRHKITKRGQNVTFRCDPISEHNRLYWYRQTLGQGPEFLTYFQNEAQLEKSRLLSDRFSAERPKGSFSTLEIQRTEQGDSAMYLCSSSYQQGLGYGYTFGSGTRLTVV.

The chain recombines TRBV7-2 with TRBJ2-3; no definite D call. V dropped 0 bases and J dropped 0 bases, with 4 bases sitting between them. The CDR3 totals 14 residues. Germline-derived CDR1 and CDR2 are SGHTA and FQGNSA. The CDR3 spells CASSLASSTDTQYF. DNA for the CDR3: TGTGCCAGCAGCTTAGCGTCTAGCACAGATACGCAGTATTTT.

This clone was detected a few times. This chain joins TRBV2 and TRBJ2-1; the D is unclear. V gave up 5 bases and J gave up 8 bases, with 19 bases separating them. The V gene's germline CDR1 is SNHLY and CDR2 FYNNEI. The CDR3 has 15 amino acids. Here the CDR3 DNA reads TGTGCCAGCAGTCGTGACTTCGGTCCTCCCGATGAGCAGTTCTTC. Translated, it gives CASSRDFGPPDEQFF.

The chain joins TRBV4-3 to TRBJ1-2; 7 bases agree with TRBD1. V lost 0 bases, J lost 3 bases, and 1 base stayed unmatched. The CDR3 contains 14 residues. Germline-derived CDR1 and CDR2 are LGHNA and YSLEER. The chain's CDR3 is CASSQDDRDYGYTF. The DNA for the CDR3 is TGCGCCAGCAGCCAAGACGACAGGGACTATGGCTACACCTTC.

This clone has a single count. The CDR3 nucleotides read TGCGCCAGCAGTAATTCACTCAATGAGCAGTTCTTC. It yields the protein CASSNSLNEQFF. The chain has TRBV10-1 and TRBJ2-1; D call uncertain. Germline assignment: CDR1 WNHNN and CDR2 SYGVQD (reference sequence). V was shortened by 5 bases and J by 6 bases, with 8 bases between the two germline ends. This CDR3 has 12 amino acids.

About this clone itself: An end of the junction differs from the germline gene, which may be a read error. The DNA of the CDR3 is TGTGCCAGCAGGCTACCACCGGGGGGGGAACACTTC. This encodes CASRLPPGGEHF. The chain carries TRBV6-5 and TRBJ2-5; 8 nucleotides align to TRBD2. Germline CDR1 reads MNHEY; CDR2 reads SVGAGI. There are 12 residues in the CDR3.

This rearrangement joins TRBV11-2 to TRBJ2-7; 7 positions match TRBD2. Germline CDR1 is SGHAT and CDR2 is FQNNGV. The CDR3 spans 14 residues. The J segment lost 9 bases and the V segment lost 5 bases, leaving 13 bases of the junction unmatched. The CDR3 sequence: CASSRWEGTGGQYF. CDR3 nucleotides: TGTGCCAGCAGCCGATGGGAGGGCACTGGGGGGCAGTACTTC.

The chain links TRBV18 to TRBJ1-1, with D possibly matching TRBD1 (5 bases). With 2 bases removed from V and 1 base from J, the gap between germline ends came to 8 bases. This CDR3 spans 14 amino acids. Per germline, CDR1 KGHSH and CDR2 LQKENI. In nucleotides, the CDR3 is TGTGCCAGCTCACCAGAGACAGCGAACACTGAAGCTTTCTTT. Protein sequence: CASSPETANTEAFF. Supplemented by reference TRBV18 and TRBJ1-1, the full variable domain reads NAGVMQNPRHLVRRRGQEARLRCSPMKGHSHVYWYRQLPEEGLKFMVYLQKENIIDESGMPKERFSAEFPKEGPSILRIQQVVRGDSAAYFCASSPETANTEAFFGQGTRLTVV.

CDR3 bases: TGTGCCAGCAGCCCAGGGGGAGGCACCGGGGAGCTGTTTTTT. It specifies CASSPGGGTGELFF. V is TRBV11-3 and J is TRBJ2-2; the D gene is possibly TRBD1 (7 bases). CDR3 length: 14 amino acids. Germline CDR1 reads SGHNT; CDR2 reads YENEEA. Between the trimmed V and J ends, which lost 5 bases and 4 bases, there was a span of 11 bases.

CDR3 protein: CASSLYRDGYTF. The CDR3 nucleotides read TGCGCCAGCAGCCTATACAGGGATGGCTACACCTTC. The chain joins TRBV5-1 to TRBJ1-2; possible D gene TRBD1, 6 bases. The V and J ends lost 4 bases and 6 bases respectively, with 10 bases between them. CDR1 and CDR2 from the germline V gene are SGHRS and YFSETQ. The CDR3 sequence is 12 residues long.

The CDR3: CASSPRTRARDEQFF. In nucleotides, the CDR3 is TGTGCCAGCAGCCCCAGGACTAGGGCGAGGGATGAGCAGTTCTTC. The V call is TRBV11-1, the J call TRBJ2-1, with 7 positions matching TRBD2. From germline, CDR1 is SGHAT and CDR2 FQDESV (reference sequence). J lost 8 bases, V lost 5 bases, and 12 bases had no gene match. CDR3 length: 15 residues.

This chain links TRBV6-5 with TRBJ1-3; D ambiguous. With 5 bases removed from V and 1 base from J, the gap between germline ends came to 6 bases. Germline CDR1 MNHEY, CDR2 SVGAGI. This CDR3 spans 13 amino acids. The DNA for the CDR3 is TGTGCCAGCAGTCACACGTCTGGAAACACCATATATTTT. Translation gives CASSHTSGNTIYF.

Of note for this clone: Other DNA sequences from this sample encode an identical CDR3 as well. The CDR3 loop reads CAWSEQGTYEQYF. In DNA, the CDR3 is TGTGCCTGGAGTGAGCAGGGGACCTACGAGCAGTACTTC. This sequence joins TRBV30 and TRBJ2-7; a possible D gene is TRBD1 (6 bases). The germline V gene has CDR1 GTSNPN and CDR2 SVGIG (reference sequence). This CDR3 is built from 13 residues. V was cut by 1 base and J by 2 bases, with 9 bases left in between.

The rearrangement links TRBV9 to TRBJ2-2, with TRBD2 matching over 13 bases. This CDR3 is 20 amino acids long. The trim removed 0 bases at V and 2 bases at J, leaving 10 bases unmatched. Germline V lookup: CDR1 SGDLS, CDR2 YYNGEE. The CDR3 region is CASSVAPGGLAGRNTGELFF. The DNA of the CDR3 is TGTGCCAGCAGCGTAGCGCCCGGGGGACTAGCGGGGCGAAACACCGGGGAGCTGTTTTTT.

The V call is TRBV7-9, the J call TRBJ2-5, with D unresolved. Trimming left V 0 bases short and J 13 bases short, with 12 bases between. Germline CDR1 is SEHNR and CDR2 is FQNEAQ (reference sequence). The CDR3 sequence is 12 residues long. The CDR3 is CASSLADGDRYF. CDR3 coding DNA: TGTGCCAGCAGCTTAGCAGACGGAGATCGGTACTTC.

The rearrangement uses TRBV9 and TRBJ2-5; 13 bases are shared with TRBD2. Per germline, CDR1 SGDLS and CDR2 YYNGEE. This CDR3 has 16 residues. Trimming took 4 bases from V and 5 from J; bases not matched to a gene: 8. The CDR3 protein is CASSITSGRAPETQYF. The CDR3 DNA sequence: TGTGCCAGCAGCATCACTAGCGGGAGGGCCCCCGAGACCCAGTACTTC.

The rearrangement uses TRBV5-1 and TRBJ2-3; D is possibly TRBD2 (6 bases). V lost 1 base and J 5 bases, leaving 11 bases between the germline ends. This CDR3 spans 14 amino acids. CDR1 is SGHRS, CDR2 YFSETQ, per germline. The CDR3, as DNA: TGCGCCAGCAGCTTGTGGGGGGACGGAGATACGCAGTATTTT. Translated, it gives CASSLWGDGDTQYF.

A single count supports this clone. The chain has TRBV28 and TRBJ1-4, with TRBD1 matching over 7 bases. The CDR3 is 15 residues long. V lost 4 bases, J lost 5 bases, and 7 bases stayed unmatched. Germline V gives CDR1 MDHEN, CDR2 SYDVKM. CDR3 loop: CASSSRQGWNEKLFF. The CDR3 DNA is TGTGCCAGCAGTTCCAGACAGGGTTGGAATGAAAAACTGTTTTTT. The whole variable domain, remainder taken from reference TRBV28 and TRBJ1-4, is DVKVTQSSRYLVKRTGEKVFLECVQDMDHENMFWYRQDPGLGLRLIYFSYDVKMKEKGDIPEGYSVSREKKERFSLILESASTNQTSMYLCASSSRQGWNEKLFFGSGTQLSVL.

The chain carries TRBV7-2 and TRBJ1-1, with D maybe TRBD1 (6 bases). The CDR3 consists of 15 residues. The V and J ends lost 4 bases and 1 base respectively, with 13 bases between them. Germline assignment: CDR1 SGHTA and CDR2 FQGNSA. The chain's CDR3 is CASSSYPRGNTEAFF. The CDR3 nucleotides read TGTGCCAGCAGCTCCTACCCCAGGGGGAACACTGAAGCTTTCTTT. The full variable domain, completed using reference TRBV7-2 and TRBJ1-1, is GAGVSQSPSNKVTEKGKDVELRCDPISGHTALYWYRQSLGQGLEFLIYFQGNSAPDKSGLPSDRFSAERTGGSVSTLTIQRTQQEDSAVYLCASSSYPRGNTEAFFGQGTRLTVV.

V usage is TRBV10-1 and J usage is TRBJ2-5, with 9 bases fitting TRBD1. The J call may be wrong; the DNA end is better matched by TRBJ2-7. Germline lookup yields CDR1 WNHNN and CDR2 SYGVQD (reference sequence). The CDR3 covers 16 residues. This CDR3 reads CASSEDRGSNRYEQYF. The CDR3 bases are TGCGCCAGCAGTGAGGACAGGGGGTCTAACCGCTACGAGCAGTACTTC.